Following are 25 T cell receptor beta chains from one sample sequenced in a study of blood T cell repertoires in COVID-19. Libraries were prepared by immunoSEQ multiplex PCR; TCRdb keeps only in-frame clonotypes and omits some of them. The sample comprises nearly 110,000 clones, around four fifths of which are singletons, and 4.3% rests with the top ten. Input material: peripheral blood. Source of these receptors: a man aged 65 to 79 with acute or convalescent COVID-19.

This chain links TRBV5-1 with TRBJ2-1, with 9 positions matching TRBD1. After removal of 0 bases from V and 8 bases from J, the junction contained 3 bases not matched to a gene. The CDR3 loop spans 14 amino acids. Germline V lookup: CDR1 SGHRS, CDR2 YFSETQ. DNA of the CDR3: TGCGCCAGCAGCTTGGGACAGGGGGTCGATGAGCAGTTCTTC. As protein: CASSLGQGVDEQFF.

CDR3 in amino acids: CASSLDRGNQPQHF. DNA for the CDR3: TGCGCCAGCAGTCTCGACAGGGGCAATCAGCCCCAGCATTTT. The chain joins TRBV4-1 to TRBJ1-5; 7 bases agree with TRBD1. Trimming at V came to 6 bases and at J to 2 bases, leaving 4 bases not matched to a gene. The CDR3 is made up of 14 amino acids. The germline CDR1 and CDR2 sequences are MGHRA and YSYEKL.

This clone was seen only once. The chain links TRBV27 to TRBJ1-5; 7 bases map to TRBD1. The length of the CDR3 is 13 residues. Trimming cost V 3 bases and J 4 bases; bases outside gene matches: 0. Per the germline V gene, CDR1 is MNHEY and CDR2 is SMNVEV (reference sequence). CDR3 region: CASSLGQNQPQHF. CDR3 coding DNA: TGTGCCAGCAGTTTGGGACAGAATCAGCCCCAGCATTTT.

The chain is built from TRBV5-1 and TRBJ1-3; TRBD1 aligns across 9 bases. Trimming took 4 bases from V and 4 from J; bases not matched to a gene: 9. The CDR3 extends over 16 amino acids. The germline gives CDR1 SGHRS, CDR2 YFSETQ. The CDR3 bases are TGCGCCAGCAGCCGTCCCGGGACAGGGACCGGAAACACCATATATTTT. This codes for CASSRPGTGTGNTIYF. Using reference TRBV5-1 and TRBJ1-3 for the parts outside the CDR3, the full variable domain is KAGVTQTPRYLIKTRGQQVTLSCSPISGHRSVSWYQQTPGQGLQFLFEYFSETQRNKGNFPGRFSGRQFSNSRSEMNVSTLELGDSALYLCASSRPGTGTGNTIYFGEGSWLTVV.

The CDR3 bases are TGTGCCAGCAGCTCTAGACTAGCGGGGGTAGCAGATACGCAGTATTTT. It encodes CASSSRLAGVADTQYF. The chain uses TRBV11-3 and TRBJ2-3, with 12 bases aligning to TRBD2. Germline CDR1 reads SGHNT; CDR2 reads YENEEA. Trimming took 4 bases from V and 4 from J; bases not matched to a gene: 6. This CDR3 spans 16 amino acids.

On this clone: Other DNA sequences in this specimen translate into the identical CDR3. The chain combines TRBV10-3 with TRBJ2-2, with 9 bases aligning to TRBD1. V was pared by 7 bases and J by 3 bases, with 3 bases of the junction left unmatched. Germline assignment: CDR1 ENHRY and CDR2 SYGVKD. The CDR3 runs to 14 residues. The DNA of the CDR3 is TGTGCCATCAAAGACAGGGGGGACACCGGGGAGCTGTTTTTT. This encodes CAIKDRGDTGELFF.

The chain is built from TRBV18 and TRBJ1-5, with D possibly matching TRBD1 (5 bases). The CDR3 covers 14 residues. V dropped 0 bases and J dropped 5 bases, with 8 bases sitting between them. Germline values: CDR1 KGHSH, CDR2 LQKENI. CDR3 sequence reads: CASSPPGGDQPQHF. DNA of the CDR3: TGTGCCAGCTCACCACCGGGAGGGGATCAGCCCCAGCATTTT.

The chain couples TRBV5-5 to TRBJ2-4; D gene uncertain. CDR1 and CDR2 (germline): SGHKS, YYEKEE (reference sequence). The CDR3 is made up of 17 amino acids. With 0 bases removed from V and 0 bases from J, the gap between germline ends came to 13 bases. The CDR3: CASSLEIFPVAKNIQYF. Here the CDR3 DNA reads TGTGCCAGCAGCTTGGAAATTTTCCCCGTAGCCAAAAACATTCAGTACTTC.

DNA for the CDR3: TGCAGCGTTGTTACCGCGATTGAAGCTTTCTTT. Amino acid sequence: CSVVTAIEAFF. The chain combines TRBV29-1 with TRBJ1-1; no clear D. The germline gives CDR1 SQVTM, CDR2 ANQGSEA. The V end lost 4 bases, the J end lost 7 bases, and 10 bases lay between the germline ends. The length of the CDR3 is 11 residues.

This sequence joins TRBV5-1 and TRBJ2-7, with 7 positions matching TRBD2. This CDR3 region has 14 residues. V trimming: 0 bases; J trimming: 7 bases; junction bases outside the gene matches: 7. Germline V gene sequence: CDR1 SGHRS, CDR2 YFSETQ. CDR3 loop: CASSLARGVGEQYF. As DNA, the CDR3 is TGCGCCAGCAGCTTGGCTCGGGGGGTTGGGGAGCAGTACTTC. The entire variable domain, with the rest obtained from reference TRBV5-1 and TRBJ2-7, is as follows: KAGVTQTPRYLIKTRGQQVTLSCSPISGHRSVSWYQQTPGQGLQFLFEYFSETQRNKGNFPGRFSGRQFSNSRSEMNVSTLELGDSALYLCASSLARGVGEQYFGPGTRLTVT.

The chain joins TRBV5-5 to TRBJ2-7; 9 nucleotides match TRBD2. The CDR3 has 14 amino acids. The J segment lost 6 bases and the V segment lost 2 bases, leaving 6 bases of the junction unmatched. Germline assignment: CDR1 SGHKS and CDR2 YYEKEE (reference sequence). The CDR3 spells CASSFGGGAGEQYF. The DNA of the CDR3 is TGTGCCAGCAGCTTTGGCGGGGGGGCTGGCGAGCAGTACTTC.

The DNA for the CDR3 is TGTGCCAGTAGTATTGGAGGGTCCTACGAGCAGTACTTC. This translates into CASSIGGSYEQYF. The rearrangement links TRBV19 to TRBJ2-7; perhaps TRBD2 as D (6 bases). CDR3 length: 13 residues. The V end lost 3 bases, the J end lost 1 base, and 7 bases lay between the germline ends. Germline V gene data show CDR1 as LNHDA and CDR2 as SQIVND (reference sequence). The full variable domain, completed using reference TRBV19 and TRBJ2-7, is DGGITQSPKYLFRKEGQNVTLSCEQNLNHDAMYWYRQDPGQGLRLIYYSQIVNDFQKGDIAEGYSVSREKKESFPLTVTSAQKNPTAFYLCASSIGGSYEQYFGPGTRLTVT.

V is TRBV15 and J is TRBJ1-1; TRBD1 matches at 8 bases. Germline V gene lookup returns CDR1 LNHNV and CDR2 YYDKDF (reference sequence). The CDR3 consists of 15 residues. Unmatched junction bases numbered 7, after V lost 0 bases and J lost 7 bases. The CDR3 DNA follows: TGTGCCACCAGCAGAGATTCGACAGGGGCAGATGAAGCTTTCTTT. It yields the protein CATSRDSTGADEAFF.

This clone was observed a handful of times. The CDR3 nucleotides are TGTGCCAGCAGCTTGGGGGACAAGAGGGACACTGAAGCTTTCTTT. Its protein product is CASSLGDKRDTEAFF. This chain connects TRBV5-4 to TRBJ1-1; a possible D gene is TRBD1 (6 bases). Germline assignment: CDR1 SGHNT and CDR2 YYREEE (reference sequence). Trimming pared 0 bases from V and 3 bases from J, leaving 12 bases between. The CDR3 spans 15 residues. The variable domain in full, completed from reference TRBV5-4 and TRBJ1-1, reads ETGVTQSPTHLIKTRGQQVTLRCSSQSGHNTVSWYQQALGQGPQFIFQYYREEENGRGNFPPRFSGLQFPNYSSELNVNALELDDSALYLCASSLGDKRDTEAFFGQGTRLTVV.

The chain couples TRBV6-2 or TRBV6-3 to TRBJ2-1; D ambiguous. CDR1 and CDR2 from the germline V gene are MNHEY and SVGEGT. V was pared by 6 bases and J by 0 bases, with 21 bases between. The CDR3 has 18 amino acids. The chain's CDR3 is CASSLQPTLSTSYNEQFF. The DNA of the CDR3 is TGTGCCAGCAGCCTACAACCGACATTATCGACCTCCTACAATGAGCAGTTCTTC.

Regarding this clone: Other DNA sequences in the same sample also yield this CDR3. This chain connects TRBV7-9 to TRBJ1-2, with 7 bases fitting TRBD1. The germline gives CDR1 SEHNR, CDR2 FQNEAQ (reference sequence). V lost 3 bases, J lost 3 bases, and 1 base stayed unmatched. The CDR3 is 13 amino acids. As DNA, the CDR3 is TGTGCCAGCAGCTTCCAGGGGGACTATGGCTACACCTTC. Protein product: CASSFQGDYGYTF.

This clone turned up a few times. The V gene is TRBV20-1, the J gene TRBJ2-7, with D perhaps matching TRBD2 (5 bases). V lost 7 bases, J lost 4 bases, and 11 bases lay in between. CDR1 and CDR2 from the germline V gene are DFQATT and SNEGSKA (reference sequence). The CDR3 length is 11 residues. This chain's CDR3 is CSVEGEYEQYF. The DNA for the CDR3 is TGCAGTGTAGAGGGCGAATACGAGCAGTACTTC.

This clone was seen a single time. The chain links TRBV11-2 to TRBJ1-2; 8 bases agree with TRBD1. Germline CDR1 and CDR2: SGHAT and FQNNGV. Trimming cost V 5 bases and J 8 bases; bases outside gene matches: 10. This CDR3 is built from 14 residues. The CDR3 nucleotides are TGTGCCAGCAGCACTTGGCAGGGGGCAGTGGGCTACACCTTC. It yields the protein CASSTWQGAVGYTF.

The gene calls are TRBV10-3 and TRBJ1-1; 9 bases map to TRBD1. After removal of 4 bases from V and 7 bases from J, the junction contained 7 bases not matched to a gene. The CDR3 spans 14 residues. The germline V gene has CDR1 ENHRY and CDR2 SYGVKD. CDR3 in amino acids: CAISAGQGTGEAFF. CDR3 nucleotide sequence: TGTGCCATCAGTGCGGGACAGGGAACGGGTGAAGCTTTCTTT.

This sequence joins TRBV28 and TRBJ1-5; D remains unclear. The germline CDR1 and CDR2 sequences are MDHEN and SYDVKM. Trimming removed 6 bases at V and 6 bases at J, with 12 bases between. The CDR3 is 13 amino acids. The CDR3 spells CASSPGGGQPQHF. The CDR3 DNA sequence: TGTGCCAGCAGCCCCGGAGGCGGTCAGCCCCAGCATTTT.

The rearrangement joins TRBV27 to TRBJ1-2, with D possibly matching TRBD1 (6 bases). The CDR3 contains 14 residues. The V gene lost 0 bases and the J gene lost 7 bases, with 12 bases spanning the gap. Looked up from germline, CDR1 is MNHEY and CDR2 is SMNVEV (reference sequence). CDR3 residues: CASSLSGGASGYTF. DNA of the CDR3: TGTGCCAGCAGTTTATCTGGGGGGGCAAGTGGCTACACCTTC.

In nucleotides, the CDR3 is TGTGCCAGCAGTGACGGACAGGGGGTCGATGGCTACACCTTC. Its protein is CASSDGQGVDGYTF. The chain carries TRBV25-1 and TRBJ1-2, with 10 positions matching TRBD1. Germline-derived CDR1 and CDR2 are MGHDK and SYGVNS. With V trimmed by 3 bases and J by 6 bases, 4 bases remained unmatched. The CDR3 runs to 14 residues.

The chain recombines TRBV5-4 with TRBJ2-1, with 7 nucleotides matching TRBD1. CDR1 and CDR2 from the germline V gene are SGHNT and YYREEE (reference sequence). V dropped 6 bases and J dropped 0; count of bases not matched to a gene: 9. This CDR3 spans 16 amino acids. Here the CDR3 reads CASIPGGPSSYNEQFF. CDR3 nucleotides: TGTGCCAGCATTCCAGGGGGTCCTAGCTCCTACAATGAGCAGTTCTTC. The complete variable domain, with remaining parts taken from reference TRBV5-4 and TRBJ2-1, reads ETGVTQSPTHLIKTRGQQVTLRCSSQSGHNTVSWYQQALGQGPQFIFQYYREEENGRGNFPPRFSGLQFPNYSSELNVNALELDDSALYLCASIPGGPSSYNEQFFGPGTRLTVL.

The V call is TRBV4-2, the J call TRBJ1-1; unclear D gene. Germline CDR1 LGHNA, CDR2 YNFKEQ. Trimming took 0 bases from V and 7 from J, leaving 12 bases between them. This CDR3 region has 14 residues. This CDR3 reads CASSQDARLGEAFF. The DNA for the CDR3 is TGTGCCAGCAGCCAAGATGCCAGACTCGGTGAAGCTTTCTTT.

This sequence joins TRBV2 and TRBJ1-2, with D tentatively TRBD1 (5 bases). Germline V gene lookup returns CDR1 SNHLY and CDR2 FYNNEI. Trimming left V 1 base short and J 4 bases short, with 10 bases between. The CDR3 loop spans 14 amino acids. CDR3 DNA sequence: TGTGCCAGCAGTGAAGGACAGTACAGCTATGGCTACACCTTC. Amino acid sequence: CASSEGQYSYGYTF.